The rows below give T cell receptor beta chains drawn from one sample of a study of T cell responses to AZD1222 COVID-19 vaccine. This table comes from immunoSEQ multiplex PCR, and its TCRdb copy is limited to in-frame clones, with some not included. Of roughly 130,000 clones listed, around 84% are singletons. This specimen consisted of peripheral blood, obtained on day 0 of AZD1222 vaccination. Source of these receptors: an adult in good health. CDR3s include the opening cysteine and the closing phenylalanine or tryptophan. A D gene is named only where the DNA matches it firmly. Size tells how often a clone was seen (once, few, many) or the class of an expanded clone, and some rows leave it out.

J,V,D,size,DNA,CDR3
TRBJ2-3,TRBV14,-,-,TGTGCCAGCAGCCCCCGGACTTTGGGTACGCAGTATTTT,CASSPRTLGTQYF
TRBJ1-2,TRBV5-6,-,-,TGTGCCAGTCTGGGGCCCCATCGCTATGGCTACACCTTC,CASLGPHRYGYTF
TRBJ2-5,TRBV5-4,TRBD1,-,TGTGCCAGCAGCTTGGACCTGACAGGGGTTCGAGAGACCCAGTACTTC,CASSLDLTGVRETQYF
TRBJ2-3,TRBV11-2,-,-,TGTGCCAGCAGCCCCCGGCCATCGGATACGCAGTATTTT,CASSPRPSDTQYF
TRBJ2-3,TRBV5-1,-,-,TGCGCCAGCAGCCTACAGGGCCGCACAGATACGCAGTATTTT,CASSLQGRTDTQYF
TRBJ1-6,TRBV11-2,TRBD1,-,TGTGCCAGCAGCTTGGACAGGGGAAATTCACCCCTCCACTTT,CASSLDRGNSPLHF
TRBJ2-3,TRBV10-3,TRBD2,-,TGTGCCATCAGCGCCGGGAGCGGGAGGGTCAATGCGCAGTATTTT,CAISAGSGRVNAQYF
TRBJ2-2,TRBV5-1,-,-,TGCGCCAGCAGCTTGACCAGCCACCCACCAAACACCGGGGAGCTGTTTTTT,CASSLTSHPPNTGELFF
TRBJ1-1,TRBV19,-,-,TGTGCCAGCCAGAGGCGGGGCGCGAACACTGAAGCTTTCTTT,CASQRRGANTEAFF
TRBJ2-7,TRBV4-2,TRBD2,many,TGTGCCAGCAGCCAAGCTAGCGGGAGGTTCTCCTACGAGCAGTACTTC,CASSQASGRFSYEQYF
TRBJ2-1,TRBV27,-,-,TGTGCCAGCACCGCAATTAGGCAATCGAGCTCCTACAATGAGCAGTTCTTC,CASTAIRQSSSYNEQFF
TRBJ1-4,TRBV25-1,-,-,TGTGCCAGCAGTGAATTTAGGGGATACGAAAAACTGTTTTTT,CASSEFRGYEKLFF
TRBJ1-2,TRBV12-3/TRBV12-4,-,-,TGTGCCAGCAGCACCGACAGGACCTATGGCTACACCTTC,CASSTDRTYGYTF
TRBJ1-6,TRBV27,TRBD1,-,TGTGCCAGCAGTTCCACGGGACAGATGAGCTCCTATAATTCACCCCTCCACTTT,CASSSTGQMSSYNSPLHF